The 7 T cell receptor beta chains presented below share a single source sample, sequenced in a study of cytomegalovirus exposure and HLA in healthy donors. Clones were read by immunoSEQ multiplex PCR, and TCRdb kept only the in-frame ones, dropping some. The sample has 50,000 to 65,000 clones, 95% seen once. The sequenced material came from PBMCs. The source is a woman between 18 and 29 years old in good health and CMV-seropositive.

The chain employs TRBV5-1 and TRBJ2-3; 8 positions agree with TRBD1. CDR3 size: 14 residues. J gave up 8 bases and V 4 bases, and 9 bases lay outside the gene matches. The germline gives CDR1 SGHRS, CDR2 YFSETQ. CDR3 sequence reads: CASSTTQGAVTQYF. In nucleotides, the CDR3 is TGCGCCAGCAGCACAACCCAGGGGGCAGTTACGCAGTATTTT.

V and J are TRBV30 and TRBJ2-7, with a tentative D call TRBD1 (6 bases). Germline V gene sequence: CDR1 GTSNPN, CDR2 SVGIG (reference sequence). The CDR3 sequence is 13 residues long. The ends were cut back, 0 bases at V and 7 bases at J, with 13 bases in the middle. In DNA, the CDR3 is TGTGCCTGGAGTGTACGGGTGCAGGGGGAGCAGTACTTC. Amino acids: CAWSVRVQGEQYF.

The genes are TRBV30 and TRBJ1-2; 7 positions match TRBD1. Trimming at V came to 5 bases and at J to 5 bases, leaving 5 bases not matched to a gene. CDR3 length: 12 amino acids. Germline lookup yields CDR1 GTSNPN and CDR2 SVGIG (reference sequence). The chain's CDR3 is CAWAKGAYGYTF. The DNA for the CDR3 is TGTGCCTGGGCGAAGGGGGCGTATGGCTACACCTTC.

The chain recombines TRBV7-2 with TRBJ2-5; maybe TRBD2 (6 bases). The V gene lost 1 base and the J gene lost 5 bases, with 11 bases spanning the gap. This CDR3 is 14 amino acids long. Germline lookup yields CDR1 SGHTA and CDR2 FQGNSA. CDR3 sequence (DNA): TGTGCCAGCAGCTTAGAATTGGGGAGGGAGACCCAGTACTTC. This translates into CASSLELGRETQYF.

The chain uses TRBV4-3 and TRBJ1-2; no clear D gene. The germline V gene has CDR1 LGHNA and CDR2 YSLEER. The CDR3 length is 14 residues. The V end was cut by 0 bases, the J end by 9 bases, with 14 bases between. CDR3 protein: CASSQDPYSGSYTF. The CDR3 DNA sequence: TGCGCCAGCAGCCAAGATCCCTACTCGGGGAGCTACACCTTC.

This chain uses TRBV9 with TRBJ2-1; 10 positions match TRBD2. CDR3 length: 16 residues. The V gene's germline CDR1 is SGDLS and CDR2 YYNGEE. The junction had 4 bases not matched to a gene; V was cut back by 4 bases and J by 0 bases. This CDR3 reads CASSKAGGSSYNEQFF. In nucleotides, the CDR3 is TGTGCCAGCAGCAAAGCGGGGGGGAGCTCCTACAATGAGCAGTTCTTC.

This clone came up once. This chain joins TRBV11-2 and TRBJ2-1, with TRBD2 identical over 11 bases. Germline CDR1 reads SGHAT; CDR2 reads FQNNGV. The CDR3 is 15 amino acids. After removal of 5 bases from V and 6 bases from J, the junction contained 6 bases not matched to a gene. The DNA of the CDR3 is TGTGCCAGCAGCCCAACTAGCGGGAGTGGCAATGAGCAGTTCTTC. It is translated as CASSPTSGSGNEQFF.